These T cell receptor beta chains were read from a single sample in a study of PD-1 blockade in classical Hodgkin lymphoma. Assay used: immunoSEQ multiplex PCR; TCRdb lists only in-frame clones, some missing. The sample lists under 40,000 clones, around four fifths occurring once. The sequences come from peripheral blood mononuclear cells (PBMCs), collected at baseline. These receptors all come from a human donor with classical Hodgkin lymphoma. CDR3s include the opening cysteine and the closing phenylalanine or tryptophan. D genes are given only for firm matches. Where a row states a size, it is once, few, many or the class of an expanded clone; other rows omit it.

D gene	V gene	J gene	clone size	CDR3 DNA	CDR3 protein
NA	TRBV4-1	TRBJ1-3	NA	TGCGCCAGCAGCCAAGACAGTGGGGCTCTCTCTGGAAACACCATATATTTT	CASSQDSGALSGNTIYF
NA	TRBV19	TRBJ1-1	NA	TGTGCCAGTAGTCTGCAGGGACGACAAGCTTTCTTT	CASSLQGRQAFF
TRBD1	TRBV29-1	TRBJ1-1	NA	TGCAGCGTTGTAACAGGGGGGGTTATCGGCACTGAAGCTTTCTTT	CSVVTGGVIGTEAFF
NA	TRBV29-1	TRBJ2-1	once	TGCAGCGTTGATCGAGTTGGGAGCAATGAGCAGTTCTTC	CSVDRVGSNEQFF
TRBD1	TRBV7-6	TRBJ1-2	NA	TGTGCCAGCAGCTTAGCGGGACAGGGGGCGAGCTACACCTTC	CASSLAGQGASYTF
NA	TRBV7-7	TRBJ2-2	NA	TGTGCTAGCAGCCCCGGGACTCCCACCGGGGAGCTGTTTTTT	CASSPGTPTGELFF
NA	TRBV7-3	TRBJ1-4	NA	TGTGCCAGCAGCTTAAAACCCGGAAATAATGAAAAACTGTTTTTT	CASSLKPGNNEKLFF
NA	TRBV10-3	TRBJ2-5	NA	TGTGCCATCAGTCAATCAACAGGAGAAGAGACCCAGTACTTC	CAISQSTGEETQYF
NA	TRBV5-4	TRBJ2-1	NA	TGTGCCAGCAGTCAGGACTCGGCCGCCAATGAGCAGTTCTTC	CASSQDSAANEQFF
TRBD1	TRBV9	TRBJ2-3	NA	TGTGCCAGCTCGACTTCCGGGACAGGTGGCACAGATACGCAGTATTTT	CASSTSGTGGTDTQYF
NA	TRBV5-6	TRBJ2-7	NA	TGTGCCAGCAGCTTGAGGGGACTCTACGAGCAGTACTTC	CASSLRGLYEQYF
NA	TRBV2	TRBJ2-7	NA	TGTGCCAGCAGCCTAAATATGGACAGTTACGAGCAGTACTTC	CASSLNMDSYEQYF
NA	TRBV9	TRBJ2-3	few	TGTGCCAGCAGCTTTCGGTCCAGAGATACGCAGTATTTT	CASSFRSRDTQYF
NA	TRBV7-2	TRBJ2-3	NA	TGTGCCAGCAGCAGCCCGACAAAAAGCACAGATACGCAGTATTTT	CASSSPTKSTDTQYF
TRBD1	TRBV7-8	TRBJ1-6	NA	TGTGCCAGCAGCACACGTCCTCAGGGGGGCAATTCACCCCTCCACTTT	CASSTRPQGGNSPLHF
NA	TRBV28	TRBJ1-2	NA	TGTGCCAGCGGATCCGGGACGGGCGTCTATGGCTACACCTTC	CASGSGTGVYGYTF
NA	TRBV9	TRBJ2-1	few	TGTGCCAGCAGCAGAAGACAGGAACCTTACAATGAGCAGTTCTTC	CASSRRQEPYNEQFF
TRBD1	TRBV28	TRBJ1-4	NA	TGTGCCAGCAGTTTCCAGGGGGCTAATGAAAAACTGTTTTTT	CASSFQGANEKLFF
NA	TRBV7-9	TRBJ1-3	NA	TGTGCCAGCAGCTTAGTCCCGGCTCCAGCTGGAAACACCATATATTTT	CASSLVPAPAGNTIYF
NA	TRBV30	TRBJ1-1	NA	TGTGCCTGGAGTCTCGACCGCTCTGAAGCTTTCTTT	CAWSLDRSEAFF
NA	TRBV7-9	TRBJ1-2	NA	TGTGCCAGCAGTTCACAGGAAAACTATGGCTACACCTTC	CASSSQENYGYTF
NA	TRBV15	TRBJ2-5	NA	TGTGCCACCAGTCTCGGACGGGACCAAGAGACCCAGTACTTC	CATSLGRDQETQYF
TRBD1	TRBV27	TRBJ1-2	NA	TGTGCCAGCAGTTTAGGGGACAGGGGGCTCTATGGCTACACCTTC	CASSLGDRGLYGYTF
NA	TRBV5-6	TRBJ1-1	NA	TGTGCCAGCACCATGGAGGGCCTGAACACTGAAGCTTTCTTT	CASTMEGLNTEAFF
NA	TRBV5-5	TRBJ1-4	NA	TGTGCCAGTGGGACTGGCCAAGCTAATGAAAAACTGTTTTTT	CASGTGQANEKLFF
TRBD1	TRBV5-1	TRBJ2-7	NA	TGCGCCAGCAGCCCGACAGGGACGACCTACGAGCAGTACTTC	CASSPTGTTYEQYF
NA	TRBV15	TRBJ2-7	NA	TGTGCCACCGCACGGGAAAGGGGCCACGAGCAGTACTTC	CATARERGHEQYF
NA	TRBV7-9	TRBJ1-1	NA	TGTGCCAGCAGCGAAGTTCAGGGGCAGGCTTTCTTT	CASSEVQGQAFF
NA	TRBV19	TRBJ2-1	NA	TGTGCCAGTAGTGAGGGTCTCAATGAGCAGTTCTTC	CASSEGLNEQFF
TRBD1	TRBV2	TRBJ1-4	NA	TGTGCCAGCAGTGCCACCTTCAGGGGGATTAATGAAAAACTGTTTTTT	CASSATFRGINEKLFF
NA	TRBV5-1	TRBJ1-4	once	TGCGCCAGCACCCCGACAGCAACTAATGAAAAACTGTTTTTT	CASTPTATNEKLFF
NA	TRBV5-6	TRBJ2-1	NA	TGTGCCAGCAGCCCAACGAGGGGGGCCGACTACAATGAGCAGTTCTTC	CASSPTRGADYNEQFF
NA	TRBV5-1	TRBJ1-2	NA	TGCGCCAGCAGCCCCGGGGAGGGCGGCTATGGCTACACCTTC	CASSPGEGGYGYTF
NA	TRBV9	TRBJ2-1	many	TGTGCCAGCAGCGTAGGGGGTCGGGGTGAGCAGTTCTTC	CASSVGGRGEQFF
NA	TRBV11-3	TRBJ2-1	once	TGTGCCAGCAGCTCGTCACTTGGGGATGAGCAGTTCTTC	CASSSSLGDEQFF
NA	TRBV10-3	TRBJ1-3	NA	TGTGCCATCAGTGTTGATACAGCCTTCTCTGGAAACACCATATATTTT	CAISVDTAFSGNTIYF
NA	TRBV19	TRBJ2-1	once	TGTGCCAGTAGTATTGGGCAGGGCCAAAGGGGTAAGCAGTTCTTC	CASSIGQGQRGKQFF
TRBD1	TRBV9	TRBJ1-1	few	TGTGCCAGCAGCGCGGACTTGCCGGGACAGGGGATTGAAGCTTTCTTT	CASSADLPGQGIEAFF
TRBD2	TRBV9	TRBJ2-1	NA	TGTGCCAGCTCCCCTAGCGGGGGGACCTACAATGAGCAGTTCTTC	CASSPSGGTYNEQFF
TRBD1	TRBV7-2	TRBJ2-4	NA	TGTGCCAGCAGCTTAGGTGGTTTGGTAGACAGGGGGGACATTCAGTACTTC	CASSLGGLVDRGDIQYF
TRBD1	TRBV7-8	TRBJ1-5	NA	TGTGCCAGCAGCTCCCGGGACAGGGGGCACAGCAATCAGCCCCAGCATTTT	CASSSRDRGHSNQPQHF
NA	TRBV2	TRBJ2-3	NA	TGTGCCAGCAGTGCCCTCCCCCGGGGCGGTGGGGAGCAGTATTTT	CASSALPRGGGEQYF
NA	TRBV7-9	TRBJ1-5	few	TGTGCCAGCAGCTTAGAGGGTCAGCCCCAGCATTTT	CASSLEGQPQHF
NA	TRBV6-6	TRBJ1-2	NA	TGTGCCAGCAGTTACTCGGAAGGTGCCTACACCTTC	CASSYSEGAYTF
NA	TRBV11-1	TRBJ2-3	NA	TGTGCCAGCAGCGATAATACCCGGGGCCTCACAGATACGCAGTATTTT	CASSDNTRGLTDTQYF
NA	TRBV10-3	TRBJ1-6	NA	TGTGCCATCAGTCCTCTGACGGGATCACCCCTCCACTTT	CAISPLTGSPLHF
TRBD2	TRBV5-1	TRBJ2-7	NA	TGCGCCAGCAGTCCTGGACGGGGGGGCCCATACGAGCAGTACTTC	CASSPGRGGPYEQYF
TRBD2	TRBV6-5	TRBJ2-7	NA	TGTGCCAGCAGTTACTCGATAAGCGGGGGGGCCCTCGAGCAGTACTTC	CASSYSISGGALEQYF
NA	TRBV7-2	TRBJ2-3	NA	TGTGCCAGCAGCTTAGTTGTGGGGTCAGATACGCAGTATTTT	CASSLVVGSDTQYF
TRBD1	TRBV5-1	TRBJ1-3	NA	TGCGCCAGCAGCGTACTGGGACAGGGCGGAAACACCATATATTTT	CASSVLGQGGNTIYF
TRBD2	TRBV6-1	TRBJ2-1	NA	TGTGCCAGCAGTGCGGTAGCGGGGGGCTACAATGAGCAGTTCTTC	CASSAVAGGYNEQFF
NA	TRBV15	TRBJ2-1	NA	TGTGCCACCTCAGATGCCGGGACAAATCTCGGGAATGAGCAGTTCTTC	CATSDAGTNLGNEQFF
TRBD1	TRBV7-2	TRBJ1-4	few	TGTGCCAGCAGGTCTCCCACAGGGGGAAATAATGAAAAACTGTTTTTT	CASRSPTGGNNEKLFF
NA	TRBV2	TRBJ1-1	NA	TGTGCCAGCAGTGAACAGGGCAACACTGAAGCTTTCTTT	CASSEQGNTEAFF
TRBD1	TRBV7-2	TRBJ2-1	once	TGTGCCAGCAGCCCCCGGGACAGGGGGAGCAATGAGCAGTTCTTC	CASSPRDRGSNEQFF
NA	TRBV7-2	TRBJ2-3	NA	TGTGCCAGCAGTCCTTCAACGGCCGTGAGAGAGACGCAGTATTTT	CASSPSTAVRETQYF
TRBD1	TRBV28	TRBJ1-2	NA	TGTGCCAGCAGTTTATTCAGGGGGGGAGGCTACACCTTC	CASSLFRGGGYTF